This note documents a single TCR beta chain sequence. The CDR3 contains 12 residues. V trimming: 8 bases; J trimming: 5 bases; junction bases outside the gene matches: 4. CDR1 MNHNY and CDR2 SVGAGI come from the germline V gene (reference sequence). Sample treatment: oral pan-JAK inhibitor, 5-10 mg twice daily. The source of the sample is a study of CD8+ T cells in alopecia areata. Looking at the study overall: Patients given treatment had severity scored by the percentage of scalp area affected.

RNA, once extracted, was reverse transcribed into cDNA for use as the sequencing template. Sequencing used immunoSEQ multiplex PCR; TCRdb keeps in-frame clones, though not all of them. Among more than 100,000 clones listed, 80% to 90% were seen once. The sample consisted of CD8+ T cells sorted from blood, taken at approximately week 30, from a patient treated with tofacitinib. The V and J genes are TRBV6-6 and TRBJ1-1, with 8 bases aligning to TRBD1. This sequence originates from a human donor with alopecia areata. CDR3 protein: CASVRDRTEAFF. The CDR3 DNA reads TGTGCCAGCGTCAGGGACAGGACTGAAGCTTTCTTT.